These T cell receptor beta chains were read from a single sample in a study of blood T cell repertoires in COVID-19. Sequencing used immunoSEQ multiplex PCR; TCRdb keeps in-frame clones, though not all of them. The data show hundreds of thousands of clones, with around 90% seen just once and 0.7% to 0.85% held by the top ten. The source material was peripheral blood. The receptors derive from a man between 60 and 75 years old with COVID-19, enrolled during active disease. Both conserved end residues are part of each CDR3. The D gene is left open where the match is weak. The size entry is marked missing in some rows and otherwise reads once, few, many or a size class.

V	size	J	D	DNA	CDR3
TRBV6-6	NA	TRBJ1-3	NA	TGTGCCAGCAGCCGCTTAGGAGGGGAGGGAAACACCATATATTTT	CASSRLGGEGNTIYF
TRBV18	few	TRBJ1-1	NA	TGTGCCAGCTCAGCCACGTTAGGGGACACTGAAGCTTTCTTT	CASSATLGDTEAFF
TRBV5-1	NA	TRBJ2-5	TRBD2	TGCGCCAGCAGCTTGGCCGGGGAGGGAGAGACCCAGTACTTC	CASSLAGEGETQYF
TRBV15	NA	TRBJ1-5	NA	TGTGCCACCAGCATCGGTTTGGGGGGGGGCGACCAGCCCCAGCATTTT	CATSIGLGGGDQPQHF
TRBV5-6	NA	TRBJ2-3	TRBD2	TGTGCCAGCAGGTTAGCGGGGGGCCCCCAGGATACGCAGTATTTT	CASRLAGGPQDTQYF
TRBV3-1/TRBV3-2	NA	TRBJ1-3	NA	TGTGCCAGCAGCCTAAAAAGGGGCGCTGGAAACACCATATATTTT	CASSLKRGAGNTIYF
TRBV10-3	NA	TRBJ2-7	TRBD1	TGTGCCATCAGTGACAGGGGGTACGAGCAGTACTTC	CAISDRGYEQYF
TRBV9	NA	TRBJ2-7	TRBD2	TGTGCCAGCAGCGTAGTTCCCAGCGGGACCTACGAGCAGTACTTC	CASSVVPSGTYEQYF
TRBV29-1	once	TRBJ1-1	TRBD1	TGCAGCGCCCAAAAACAGGGGAAACCTGAAGCTTTCTTT	CSAQKQGKPEAFF
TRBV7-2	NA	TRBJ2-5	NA	TGTGCCAGCAGCTTAAGGGCGGGGAGATCCCAAGAGACCCAGTACTTC	CASSLRAGRSQETQYF
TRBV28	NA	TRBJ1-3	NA	TGTGCCAGCAGTTACTACCGCGGGGCCATATATTTT	CASSYYRGAIYF
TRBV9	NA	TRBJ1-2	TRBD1	TGTGCCAGCAGCCGACAGGGTTCCTCCTTCTATAACTACACCTTC	CASSRQGSSFYNYTF
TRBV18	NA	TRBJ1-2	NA	TGTGCCAGCTCACCGGACAGCTATGGCTACACCTTC	CASSPDSYGYTF
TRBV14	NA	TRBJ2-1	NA	TGTGCCAGCAGCCAAGAATTGGGGAGCTCCTACAATGAGCAGTTCTTC	CASSQELGSSYNEQFF
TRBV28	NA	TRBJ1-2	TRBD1	TGTGCCAGCAGTCAGGGGGCGGTAGCCTATGGCTACACCTTC	CASSQGAVAYGYTF
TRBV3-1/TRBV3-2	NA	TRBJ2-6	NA	TGTGCCAGCAGCCACCGTGGGGGCCAAACTCCTGGGGCCAACGTCCTGACTTTC	CASSHRGGQTPGANVLTF
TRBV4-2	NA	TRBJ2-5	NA	TGTGCCAGCAGCCAAGATCTGTATAGTAAAGAGACCCAGTACTTC	CASSQDLYSKETQYF
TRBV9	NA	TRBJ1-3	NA	TGTGCCAGCAGCGCGAGCATCGGACAAAGCTCTGGAAACACCATATATTTT	CASSASIGQSSGNTIYF
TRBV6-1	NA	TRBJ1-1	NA	TGTGCCAGCAGTGAAGCTGTTAGGAACAGTGAAGCTTTCTTT	CASSEAVRNSEAFF
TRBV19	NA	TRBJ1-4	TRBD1	TGTGCCAGTAGTCGCCCGACAGGGCTGAACGAAAAACTGTTTTTT	CASSRPTGLNEKLFF
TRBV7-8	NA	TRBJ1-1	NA	TGTGCCAGCAGCTTAGTGAGGAGCACTGAAGCTTTCTTT	CASSLVRSTEAFF
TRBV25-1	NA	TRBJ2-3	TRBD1	TGTGCCAGCAGTGACCCGGGACAGATTAGAGATACGCAGTATTTT	CASSDPGQIRDTQYF
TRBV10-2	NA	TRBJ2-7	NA	TGCGCCAGCAGTGACGGCAGGGTTCCCGAGCAGTACTTC	CASSDGRVPEQYF
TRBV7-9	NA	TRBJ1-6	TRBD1	TGTGCCAGCAGAGACAGGGGGGGAAATAATTCACCCCTCCACTTT	CASRDRGGNNSPLHF
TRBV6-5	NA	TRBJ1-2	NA	TGTGCCAGCAAGGACAGCCCTAACTATGGCTACACCTTC	CASKDSPNYGYTF
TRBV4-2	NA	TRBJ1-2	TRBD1	TGTGCCAGCAGCCCGGGACAGGCTAACTATGGCTACACCTTC	CASSPGQANYGYTF
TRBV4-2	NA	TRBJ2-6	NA	TGTGCCAGCAGCCTTTATAGACCAGGGTCCGGGGCCAACGTCCTGACTTTC	CASSLYRPGSGANVLTF
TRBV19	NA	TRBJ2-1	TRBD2	TGTGCCAGTAGGAGAACTAGCGGGGGGTCTCACAATGAGCAGTTCTTC	CASRRTSGGSHNEQFF
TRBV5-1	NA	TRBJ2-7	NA	TGCGCCAGCAGCGGGGGGGACATGGACCGCTACGAGCAGTACTTC	CASSGGDMDRYEQYF
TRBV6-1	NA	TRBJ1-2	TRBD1	TGTGCCAGCAGTGATGGGACAGGGCTCTATGGCTACACCTTC	CASSDGTGLYGYTF
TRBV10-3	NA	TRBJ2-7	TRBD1	TGTGCCATCAGCGCGGACAGGGACAAAGTCGAGCAGTACTTC	CAISADRDKVEQYF
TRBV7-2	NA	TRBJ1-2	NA	TGTGCCAGCAGCTCGATACCGGTCCCCCTAGGCTACACCTTC	CASSSIPVPLGYTF
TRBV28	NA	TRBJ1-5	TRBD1	TGTGCCAGCAGCCGGTCAGGGGGATTTCAGCCCCAGCATTTT	CASSRSGGFQPQHF
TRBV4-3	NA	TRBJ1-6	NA	TGCGCCAGCAGCCAATCCCAGACTGGAGATTCACCCCTCCACTTT	CASSQSQTGDSPLHF
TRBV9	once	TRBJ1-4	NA	TGTGCCAGCAACGTGGGAGGCGGTAGTAATGAAAAACTGTTTTTT	CASNVGGGSNEKLFF
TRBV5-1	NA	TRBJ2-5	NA	TGCGCCAGCCAAGCCACAACAGGGCCGAAGGGGGAGACCCAGTACTTC	CASQATTGPKGETQYF
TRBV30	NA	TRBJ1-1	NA	TGTGCCTGGAGCGTAAACGTCGAGACTGAAGCTTTCTTT	CAWSVNVETEAFF
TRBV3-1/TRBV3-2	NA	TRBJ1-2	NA	TGTGCCAGCAGCCAAGACCGGGTGAGGCCTGGTTATGGCTACACCTTC	CASSQDRVRPGYGYTF
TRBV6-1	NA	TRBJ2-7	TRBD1	TGTGCCAGCAGTGAAGGGGGCAGGGGGTGGTACGAGCAGTACTTC	CASSEGGRGWYEQYF
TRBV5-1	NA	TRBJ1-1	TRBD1	TGCGCCAGCAGCTTACAGGGGGGCAACACTGAAGCTTTCTTT	CASSLQGGNTEAFF
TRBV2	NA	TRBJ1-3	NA	TGTGCCAGCAGTGAGCGGGGCTACTCTGGAAACACCATATATTTT	CASSERGYSGNTIYF
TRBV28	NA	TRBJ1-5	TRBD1	TGTGCCAGCAAGACCGCATCAGGGGGTGGTCAGCCCCAGCATTTT	CASKTASGGGQPQHF
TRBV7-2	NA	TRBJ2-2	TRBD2	TGTGCCAGCAGCTTACACGTCGGTAACGGGAGGATGGGCGGGGAGCTGTTTTTT	CASSLHVGNGRMGGELFF
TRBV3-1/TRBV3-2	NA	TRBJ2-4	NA	TGTGCCAGCATGGGAACAGGACAGCGCCAAAACATTCAGTACTTC	CASMGTGQRQNIQYF
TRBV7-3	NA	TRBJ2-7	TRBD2	TGTGCCAGCAGCCTGCTCGGGACTAGCGGGAGTCCTAACGAGCAGTACTTC	CASSLLGTSGSPNEQYF
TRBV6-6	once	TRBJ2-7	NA	TGTGCCAGCAACCAGGGTTCCTACGAGCAGTACTTC	CASNQGSYEQYF
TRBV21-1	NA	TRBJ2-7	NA	TGTGCCAGCGGGAAGACTAGCGAATACGACGAGCAGTACTTC	CASGKTSEYDEQYF
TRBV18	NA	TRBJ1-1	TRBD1	TGTGCCAGCTCAGCGGGACAGGGGAGCACTGAAGCTTTCTTT	CASSAGQGSTEAFF
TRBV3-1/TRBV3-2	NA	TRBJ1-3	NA	TGTGCCAGCAGCCACCCCGGGGGGCAGCGGCTATCTGGAAACACCATATATTTT	CASSHPGGQRLSGNTIYF
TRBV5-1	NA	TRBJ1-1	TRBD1	TGCGCCAGCAGCTTTGGGGGACAGCAAAGGGCTGAAGCTTTCTTT	CASSFGGQQRAEAFF